These 10 T cell receptor beta chains were sequenced from one sample in a study of blood T cells in healthy people across ages. Alongside a J-beta primer mix, a sample-barcoded 5' primer served in a second PCR lasting roughly 6 to 11 cycles. TCRdb re-derived calls from the 5' RACE reads in MiXCR, one entry per CDR3 protein. In the table there are under 2,000,000 distinct CDR3 sequences, around half of which are singletons. Source material: blood. These receptors came from a middle-aged woman in good health.

This clonotype was counted between two and nine times. The genes are TRBV7-6 and TRBJ2-7, with 7 positions matching TRBD2. V lost 6 bases to trimming and J lost 5 bases; unmatched junction nucleotides: 7. This CDR3 has 13 amino acids. Germline CDR1 is SGHVS and CDR2 is FNYEAQ. DNA of the CDR3: TGTGCCAGCAGTTTAACCGGGACTAACGAGCAGTACTTC. This encodes CASSLTGTNEQYF.

There are a few counts of this clonotype. The rearrangement uses TRBV10-3 and TRBJ1-2, with TRBD1 matching over 8 bases. This CDR3 spans 14 amino acids. J was trimmed by 0 bases and V by 7 bases; bases with no gene match: 4. Germline CDR1 reads ENHRY; CDR2 reads SYGVKD. The CDR3 region has the DNA TGTGCCATCAACGGACAGGGAGCTAACTATGGCTACACCTTC. It specifies CAINGQGANYGYTF.

The chain recombines TRBV4-1 with TRBJ1-2; D is undetermined. The germline CDR1 and CDR2 sequences are MGHRA and YSYEKL. Trimming shortened V by 3 bases and J by 5 bases, and 10 bases separated the two germline ends. The CDR3 sequence is 13 residues long. DNA for the CDR3: TGCGCCAGCAGCCAGGACGGCTTTTATGGCTACACCTTC. This sequence encodes CASSQDGFYGYTF.

This clonotype was counted a few times. This chain joins TRBV20-1 and TRBJ2-3, with 7 bases that match TRBD1. The germline gives CDR1 DFQATT, CDR2 SNEGSKA (reference sequence). Trimming took 4 bases from V and 4 from J; bases not matched to a gene: 5. This CDR3 is 13 amino acids long. This CDR3 reads CSATDRVADTQYF. In DNA form, the CDR3 reads TGCAGTGCTACAGACAGGGTCGCAGATACGCAGTATTTT.

The chain links TRBV5-5 to TRBJ2-1, with TRBD2 as a possible D gene (5 bases). Germline V lookup: CDR1 SGHKS, CDR2 YYEKEE (reference sequence). This CDR3 has 18 amino acids. V was cut by 2 bases and J by 0 bases, with 18 bases left in between. The CDR3 DNA is TGTGCCAGCAGCTTTCGCGACGGTGCCGGGGTCTCCTACAATGAGCAGTTCTTC. Protein product: CASSFRDGAGVSYNEQFF.

This chain uses TRBV7-2 with TRBJ1-2, with a tentative D call TRBD1 (6 bases). CDR3 length equals 15 residues. Between the trimmed V and J ends, which lost 5 bases and 6 bases, there was a span of 19 bases. CDR1 and CDR2 (germline): SGHTA, FQGNSA. CDR3 coding DNA: TGTGCCAGCAGCCCCCGGACAGCCTCGAGCCATGGCTACACCTTC. This translates into CASSPRTASSHGYTF. Complete variable domain (other parts from reference TRBV7-2 and TRBJ1-2): GAGVSQSPSNKVTEKGKDVELRCDPISGHTALYWYRQSLGQGLEFLIYFQGNSAPDKSGLPSDRFSAERTGGSVSTLTIQRTQQEDSAVYLCASSPRTASSHGYTFGSGTRLTVV.

This chain links TRBV7-6 with TRBJ2-3; possibly TRBD1 for D (6 bases). The V and J ends lost 6 bases and 4 bases respectively, with 23 bases between them. This CDR3 is 17 amino acids long. Germline V gives CDR1 SGHVS, CDR2 FNYEAQ. The DNA for the CDR3 is TGTGCCAGCAGTCCACAGGGCCGGGACATGGTGTCAGATACGCAGTATTTT. Protein product: CASSPQGRDMVSDTQYF.

This chain's CDR3 is CASSPLLWDREGETQYF. CDR3 nucleotides: TGTGCCAGCAGTCCCCTTCTTTGGGACAGGGAGGGGGAGACCCAGTACTTC. This chain uses TRBV28 with TRBJ2-5; 9 positions agree with TRBD1. Germline CDR1 is MDHEN and CDR2 is SYDVKM. The J segment lost 5 bases and the V segment lost 5 bases, leaving 15 bases of the junction unmatched. The CDR3 sequence is 17 residues long.

The chain couples TRBV27 to TRBJ2-2; a weak D match, TRBD2 (5 bases). Trimming cost V 2 bases and J 4 bases, with 14 bases left between them. The CDR3 extends over 16 amino acids. CDR1 and CDR2 from the germline V gene are MNHEY and SMNVEV (reference sequence). CDR3 DNA: TGTGCCAGCAGTTTAACCCCGCTAGCTCGCACCGGGGAGCTGTTTTTT. Its protein product is CASSLTPLARTGELFF.

The J gene is TRBJ1-4, the V gene TRBV12-3 or TRBV12-4; D is undetermined. V was cut by 6 bases and J by 7 bases, with 15 bases left in between. The CDR3 is 14 amino acids. The CDR3 DNA follows: TGTGCCAGCAGCGAACGTCCTCACCTTGAAAAACTGTTTTTT. Amino acid sequence: CASSERPHLEKLFF.